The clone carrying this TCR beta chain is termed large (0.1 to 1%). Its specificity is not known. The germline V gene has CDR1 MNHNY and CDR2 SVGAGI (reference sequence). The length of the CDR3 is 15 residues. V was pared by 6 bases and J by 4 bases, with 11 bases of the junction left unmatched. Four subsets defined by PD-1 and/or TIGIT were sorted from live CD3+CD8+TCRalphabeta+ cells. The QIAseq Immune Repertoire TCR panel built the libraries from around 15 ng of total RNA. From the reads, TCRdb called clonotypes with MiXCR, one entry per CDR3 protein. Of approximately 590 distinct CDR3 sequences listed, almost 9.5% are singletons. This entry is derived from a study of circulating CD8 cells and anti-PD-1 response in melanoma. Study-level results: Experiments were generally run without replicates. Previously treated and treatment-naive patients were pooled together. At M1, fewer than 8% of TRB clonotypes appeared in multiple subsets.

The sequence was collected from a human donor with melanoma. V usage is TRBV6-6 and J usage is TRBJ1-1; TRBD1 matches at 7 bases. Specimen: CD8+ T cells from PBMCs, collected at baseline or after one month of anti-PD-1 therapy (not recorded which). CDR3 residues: CASSYTLQGITEAFF. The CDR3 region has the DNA TGTGCCAGCAGCTACACCTTACAGGGGATCACTGAAGCTTTCTTT.